The 27 T cell receptor beta chains reported below all come from one sample, sequenced in a study of blood T cell repertoires in COVID-19. TCRdb's table, derived via immunoSEQ multiplex PCR, lists solely in-frame clones and lacks some. The table has some 190,000 clones, roughly 88% seen once. The sequencing sample was made of peripheral blood. The source is a man older than 75 with COVID-19, enrolled during active disease.

The genes are TRBV5-6 and TRBJ1-2, with D perhaps TRBD1 (5 bases). The CDR3 consists of 13 residues. V dropped 2 bases and J dropped 6 bases, with 11 bases sitting between them. CDR1 SGHDT and CDR2 YYEEEE come from the germline V gene. CDR3 protein: CASSFQGLDGYTF. CDR3 sequence (DNA): TGTGCCAGCAGCTTCCAGGGATTGGATGGCTACACCTTC. Variable domain in full (rest from reference TRBV5-6 and TRBJ1-2): DAGVTQSPTHLIKTRGQQVTLRCSPKSGHDTVSWYQQALGQGPQFIFQYYEEEERQRGNFPDRFSGHQFPNYSSELNVNALLLGDSALYLCASSFQGLDGYTFGSGTRLTVV.

The chain carries TRBV2 and TRBJ1-2; D not certain. The germline CDR1 and CDR2 sequences are SNHLY and FYNNEI. The CDR3 loop spans 13 amino acids. Trimming cost V 4 bases and J 9 bases, with 15 bases left between them. The CDR3 is CASSALAETSYTF. The CDR3 DNA reads as TGTGCCAGCAGTGCTTTGGCAGAAACGAGCTACACCTTC.

The chain is built from TRBV6-1 and TRBJ1-5; 8 bases map to TRBD1. Germline-derived CDR1 and CDR2 are MNHNS and SASEGT. The CDR3 is 14 amino acids. The V gene end was trimmed by 2 bases and the J gene end by 7 bases; junction bases not matched to a gene: 4. CDR3 in DNA: TGTGCCAGCAGTGAAATCAGGGGGCGACAGCCCCAGCATTTT. Its translation is CASSEIRGRQPQHF.

The V call is TRBV24-1, the J call TRBJ2-7; TRBD1 is a possible D gene (6 bases). The CDR3 has 13 amino acids. Germline values: CDR1 KGHDR, CDR2 SFDVKD. Between the trimmed V and J ends, which lost 4 bases and 5 bases, there was a span of 11 bases. The CDR3 DNA is TGTGCCACCAGTGACTACAGGGATGACGAGCAGTACTTC. Protein: CATSDYRDDEQYF.

This rearrangement joins TRBV7-8 to TRBJ1-3; D perhaps matches TRBD1 (5 bases). This CDR3 comprises 14 residues. The germline V and J ends were trimmed by 3 bases and 2 bases, with 8 bases remaining between them. The V gene's germline CDR1 is SGHVS and CDR2 FQNEAQ. For the CDR3, the DNA is TGTGCCAGCAGCTTCAGGGTAACTGGAAACACCATATATTTT. Protein product: CASSFRVTGNTIYF.

This clone was picked up one time. This sequence joins TRBV2 and TRBJ1-3, with D maybe TRBD1 (5 bases). This CDR3 has 17 amino acids. From germline, CDR1 is SNHLY and CDR2 FYNNEI. The ends were cut back, 5 bases at V and 0 bases at J, with 17 bases in the middle. CDR3 sequence reads: CASSYQGWISSGNTIYF. The CDR3 DNA follows: TGTGCCAGCAGTTACCAGGGATGGATCTCCTCTGGAAACACCATATATTTT.

The chain recombines TRBV6-5 with TRBJ1-1; weak D call: TRBD1 (5 bases). The length of the CDR3 is 12 residues. The germline V gene has CDR1 MNHEY and CDR2 SVGAGI. Trimming removed 9 bases from V and 7 bases from J, with 15 bases in between. The CDR3 spells CASSGGAIEAFF. In DNA form, the CDR3 reads TGTGCCAGTTCCGGGGGTGCGATTGAAGCTTTCTTT.

The chain combines TRBV5-1 with TRBJ1-3; a weak D match, TRBD1 (5 bases). From germline, CDR1 is SGHRS and CDR2 YFSETQ. V lost 4 bases, J lost 0 bases, and 11 bases lay in between. The CDR3 extends over 15 amino acids. The DNA for the CDR3 is TGCGCCAGCAGCGCGTCGACAGTCTCTGGAAACACCATATATTTT. Its translation: CASSASTVSGNTIYF.

This clone showed up just once. The chain recombines TRBV9 with TRBJ1-6; perhaps TRBD1 as D (5 bases). The germline CDR1 and CDR2 sequences are SGDLS and YYNGEE. V lost 2 bases to trimming and J lost 8 bases, with 11 bases between them. The CDR3 sequence is 14 residues long. CDR3 coding DNA: TGTGCCAGCAGCGTTAGGGGAAGTGATTCACCCCTCCACTTT. Translated: CASSVRGSDSPLHF.

This clone was counted a single time. This chain links TRBV5-4 with TRBJ2-2, with D possibly matching TRBD2 (6 bases). The V gene lost 4 bases and the J gene lost 5 bases, with 15 bases spanning the gap. Germline V CDR1 and CDR2: SGHNT, YYREEE (reference sequence). The CDR3 runs to 15 residues. As DNA, the CDR3 is TGTGCCAGCAGCGCCGGGACTGAGGGGACCGGGGAGCTGTTTTTT. It translates to CASSAGTEGTGELFF.

The gene calls are TRBV12-3 or TRBV12-4 and TRBJ1-5, with D hard to call. Trimming left V 1 base short and J 7 bases short, with 8 bases between. The CDR3 contains 13 residues. The CDR3 DNA reads TGTGCCAGCAGTTTAGGGAGAGGGCAGCCCCAGCATTTT. It codes for CASSLGRGQPQHF.

The rearrangement uses TRBV12-3 or TRBV12-4 and TRBJ1-1, with D maybe TRBD1 (5 bases). This CDR3 is 13 amino acids long. DNA of the CDR3: TGTGCGTCGGGGGAATGGGTAAACACTGAAGCTTTCTTT. Translation gives CASGEWVNTEAFF.

V and J are TRBV24-1 and TRBJ2-5; possibly TRBD1 for D (5 bases). The V gene lost 4 bases and the J gene lost 1 base, with 9 bases spanning the gap. The germline V gene has CDR1 KGHDR and CDR2 SFDVKD. This CDR3 region has 14 residues. The CDR3 spells CATSDRTSQETQYF. In DNA, the CDR3 is TGTGCCACCAGTGACCGGACAAGCCAAGAGACCCAGTACTTC.

The gene calls are TRBV19 and TRBJ1-5, with a possible D match to TRBD1 (5 bases). The germline gives CDR1 LNHDA, CDR2 SQIVND (reference sequence). V gave up 4 bases and J gave up 2 bases, with 21 bases separating them. This CDR3 comprises 18 residues. CDR3 amino acids: CASSTMGHTTGGNQPQHF. DNA of the CDR3: TGTGCCAGTAGTACGATGGGGCACACGACCGGAGGCAATCAGCCCCAGCATTTT.

The chain is built from TRBV7-2 and TRBJ2-3, with D unclear. Germline V lookup: CDR1 SGHTA, CDR2 FQGNSA. Deletions cut 3 bases from V and 2 bases from J, with 9 bases between. The CDR3 loop spans 14 amino acids. Here the CDR3 reads CASSFGSHTDTQYF. In DNA form, the CDR3 reads TGTGCCAGCAGCTTCGGGTCGCACACAGATACGCAGTATTTT.

The chain carries TRBV5-1 and TRBJ1-3, with a possible D match to TRBD1 (5 bases). Trimming took off 3 bases at V and 3 bases at J, with 13 bases between the two ends. Germline values: CDR1 SGHRS, CDR2 YFSETQ. The CDR3 sequence is 15 residues long. The chain's CDR3 is CASSSGLLFGNTIYF. The CDR3 nucleotides are TGCGCCAGCAGCTCGGGACTTTTATTTGGAAACACCATATATTTT.

This chain joins TRBV28 and TRBJ1-4, with 7 bases matching TRBD1. Germline lookup yields CDR1 MDHEN and CDR2 SYDVKM. With V trimmed by 7 bases and J by 8 bases, 4 bases remained unmatched. The CDR3 consists of 12 residues. Written as DNA, the CDR3 is TGTGCCAGCAAAACAGGGGAGGAAAAACTGTTTTTT. Protein product: CASKTGEEKLFF.

The V gene is TRBV5-1, the J gene TRBJ2-3, with 8 positions matching TRBD2. The CDR3 contains 15 residues. Germline loops: CDR1 SGHRS, CDR2 YFSETQ. After removal of 4 bases from V and 2 bases from J, the junction contained 6 bases not matched to a gene. For the CDR3, the DNA is TGCGCCAGCAGCCCGTCGGGGGGGCCCACAGATACGCAGTATTTT. It encodes CASSPSGGPTDTQYF.

This chain connects TRBV7-9 to TRBJ1-2; 9 bases are a match to TRBD1. Germline CDR1 and CDR2: SEHNR and FQNEAQ (reference sequence). The CDR3 has 14 amino acids. With V trimmed by 4 bases and J by 8 bases, 8 bases remained unmatched. The CDR3 DNA sequence: TGTGCCAGCAGCTCCGGACAGGGGTTCATAGGCTACACCTTC. Translating it yields CASSSGQGFIGYTF.

The V call is TRBV10-1, the J call TRBJ2-7; maybe TRBD1 (5 bases). The CDR3 consists of 16 residues. Trimming stripped 7 bases from V and 5 bases from J, with 24 bases between. Germline V CDR1 and CDR2: WNHNN, SYGVQD (reference sequence). The CDR3 sequence is CASMAVEEQGHDEQYF. DNA for the CDR3: TGCGCCAGCATGGCTGTGGAAGAGCAGGGCCATGACGAGCAGTACTTC.

The gene calls are TRBV6-5 and TRBJ1-2; a weak D match, TRBD1 (5 bases). The CDR3 has 12 residues. Germline assignment: CDR1 MNHEY and CDR2 SVGAGI. Trimming took 11 bases from V and 6 from J, leaving 16 bases between them. CDR3 in DNA: TGTGCCCACAGGCGGACACCGGATGGCTACACCTTC. Translating it yields CAHRRTPDGYTF.

J is TRBJ1-1 and V is TRBV18; D is ambiguous. The V and J ends lost 4 bases and 1 base respectively, with 4 bases between them. CDR1 and CDR2 from the germline V gene are KGHSH and LQKENI. The CDR3 runs to 12 residues. CDR3 DNA sequence: TGTGCCAGCTCACTCCAGAACACTGAAGCTTTCTTT. Translating gives CASSLQNTEAFF.

This clone has a single count. The rearrangement uses TRBV12-5 and TRBJ1-1; D possibly corresponds to TRBD1 (5 bases). This CDR3 is 17 amino acids long. V gave up 8 bases and J gave up 5 bases, with 27 bases separating them. Germline loops: CDR1 LGHNT, CDR2 FRNRAP. The CDR3 sequence: CASLLGGGRLPGTEAFF. Written as DNA, the CDR3 is TGTGCTAGTCTGCTCGGGGGGGGTAGACTCCCGGGGACTGAAGCTTTCTTT.

The V and J genes are TRBV6-2 or TRBV6-3 and TRBJ1-5; D may be TRBD1 (6 bases). Germline values: CDR1 MNHEY, CDR2 SVGEGT. The ends were cut back, 5 bases at V and 3 bases at J, with 14 bases in the middle. The CDR3 consists of 15 residues. CDR3 coding DNA: TGTGCCAGCAGTGACCCAGGGGCCTCCAATCAGCCCCAGCATTTT. It is translated as CASSDPGASNQPQHF.

The chain joins TRBV6-2 or TRBV6-3 to TRBJ1-1; 9 nucleotides agree with TRBD1. The CDR3 length is 16 residues. Looked up from germline, CDR1 is MNHEY and CDR2 is SVGEGT. The junction had 5 bases not matched to a gene; V was cut back by 2 bases and J by 1 base. CDR3 bases: TGTGCCAGCAGTTACGCACAGGGGGCCGAGAACACTGAAGCTTTCTTT. It translates to CASSYAQGAENTEAFF.

The V call is TRBV11-2, the J call TRBJ2-2; D gene uncertain. Germline CDR1 is SGHAT and CDR2 is FQNNGV. The CDR3 totals 12 residues. V lost 11 bases and J lost 3, with 10 bases in between. The CDR3 loop is CAGHLYTGELFF. CDR3 bases: TGTGCCGGCCACCTCTACACCGGGGAGCTGTTTTTT. Together with reference TRBV11-2 and TRBJ2-2, the CDR3 gives the full variable domain: EAGVAQSPRYKIIEKRQSVAFWCNPISGHATLYWYQQILGQGPKLLIQFQNNGVVDDSQLPKDRFSAERLKGVDSTLKIQPAKLEDSAVYLCAGHLYTGELFFGEGSRLTVL.

Here the CDR3 reads CATSGGSVVYEQFF. CDR3 sequence (DNA): TGTGCCACCAGTGGGGGTAGCGTAGTCTATGAGCAGTTCTTC. V usage is TRBV24-1 and J usage is TRBJ2-1, with D perhaps TRBD2 (5 bases). This CDR3 is 14 amino acids long. Trimming took 5 bases from V and 8 from J, leaving 15 bases between them. Germline CDR1 is KGHDR and CDR2 is SFDVKD.